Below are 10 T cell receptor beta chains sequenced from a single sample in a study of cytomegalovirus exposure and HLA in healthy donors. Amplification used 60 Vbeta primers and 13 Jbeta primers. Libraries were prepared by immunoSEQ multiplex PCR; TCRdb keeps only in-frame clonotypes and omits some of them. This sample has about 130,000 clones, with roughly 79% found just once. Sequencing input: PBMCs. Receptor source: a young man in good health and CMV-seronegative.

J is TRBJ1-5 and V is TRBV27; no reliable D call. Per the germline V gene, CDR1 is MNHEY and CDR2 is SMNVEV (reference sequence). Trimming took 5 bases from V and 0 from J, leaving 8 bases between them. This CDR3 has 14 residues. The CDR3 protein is CASSPLGSNQPQHF. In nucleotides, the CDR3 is TGTGCCAGCAGTCCACTCGGTAGCAATCAGCCCCAGCATTTT.

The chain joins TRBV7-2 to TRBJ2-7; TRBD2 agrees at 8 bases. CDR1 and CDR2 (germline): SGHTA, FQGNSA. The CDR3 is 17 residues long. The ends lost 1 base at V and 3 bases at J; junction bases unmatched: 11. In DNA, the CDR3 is TGTGCCAGCAGCTTAGGGGGACTAGGACGTTTAAGCTACGAGCAGTACTTC. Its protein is CASSLGGLGRLSYEQYF.

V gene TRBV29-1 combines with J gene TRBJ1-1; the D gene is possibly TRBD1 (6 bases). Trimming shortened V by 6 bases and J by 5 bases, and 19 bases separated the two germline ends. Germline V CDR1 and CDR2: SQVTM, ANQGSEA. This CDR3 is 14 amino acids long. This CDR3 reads CSVGAGVRRTEAFF. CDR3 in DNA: TGCAGCGTCGGAGCAGGGGTTCGACGGACTGAAGCTTTCTTT. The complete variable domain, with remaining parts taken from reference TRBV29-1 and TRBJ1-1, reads SAVISQKPSRDICQRGTSLTIQCQVDSQVTMMFWYRQQPGQSLTLIATANQGSEATYESGFVIDKFPISRPNLTFSTLTVSNMSPEDSSIYLCSVGAGVRRTEAFFGQGTRLTVV.

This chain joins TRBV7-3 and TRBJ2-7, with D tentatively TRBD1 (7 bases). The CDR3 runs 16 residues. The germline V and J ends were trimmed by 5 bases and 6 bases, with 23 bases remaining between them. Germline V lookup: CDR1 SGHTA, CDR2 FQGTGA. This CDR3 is CASSNQGGGMLGEQYF. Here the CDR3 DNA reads TGTGCCAGCAGCAACCAGGGGGGCGGGATGTTGGGCGAGCAGTACTTC.

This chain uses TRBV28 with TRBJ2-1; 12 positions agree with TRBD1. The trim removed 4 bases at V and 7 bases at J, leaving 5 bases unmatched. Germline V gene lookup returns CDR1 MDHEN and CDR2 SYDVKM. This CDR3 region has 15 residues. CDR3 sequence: CASSWSGQGANEQFF. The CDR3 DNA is TGTGCCAGCAGTTGGTCGGGACAGGGGGCTAATGAGCAGTTCTTC.

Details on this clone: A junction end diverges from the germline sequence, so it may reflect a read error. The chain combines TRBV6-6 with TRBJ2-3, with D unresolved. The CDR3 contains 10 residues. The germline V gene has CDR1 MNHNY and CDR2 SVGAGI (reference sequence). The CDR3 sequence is CASSRDTQYF. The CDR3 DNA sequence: TGTGCCAGCAGCAGAGATACGCAGTATTTT.

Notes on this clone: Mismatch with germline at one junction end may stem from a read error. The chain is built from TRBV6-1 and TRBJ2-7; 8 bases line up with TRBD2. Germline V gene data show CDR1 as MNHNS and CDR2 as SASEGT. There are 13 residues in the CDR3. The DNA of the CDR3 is TGTGCCAGCAGGGCCAGCCCGGGAGGGCCTTCCAACTTC. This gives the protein CASRASPGGPSNF.

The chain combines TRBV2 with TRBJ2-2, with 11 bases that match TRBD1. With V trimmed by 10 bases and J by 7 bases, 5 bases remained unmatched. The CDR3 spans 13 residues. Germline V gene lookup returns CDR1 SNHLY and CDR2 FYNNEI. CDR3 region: CATSGQGDGELFF. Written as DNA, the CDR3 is TGTGCCACTTCGGGACAGGGGGACGGGGAGCTGTTTTTT.

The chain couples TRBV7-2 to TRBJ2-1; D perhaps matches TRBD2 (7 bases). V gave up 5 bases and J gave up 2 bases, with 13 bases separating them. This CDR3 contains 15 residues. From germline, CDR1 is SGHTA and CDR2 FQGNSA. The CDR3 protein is CASSPGGLAYNEQFF. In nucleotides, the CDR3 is TGTGCCAGCAGCCCCGGGGGGCTGGCCTACAATGAGCAGTTCTTC.

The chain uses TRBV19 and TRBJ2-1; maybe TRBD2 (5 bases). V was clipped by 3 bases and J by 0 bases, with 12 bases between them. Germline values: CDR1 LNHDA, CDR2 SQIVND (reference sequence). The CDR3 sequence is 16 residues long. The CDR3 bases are TGTGCCAGTAGTATTAGCGCCTTCCGCTCCTACAATGAGCAGTTCTTC. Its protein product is CASSISAFRSYNEQFF.